Sequencing of this TCR beta chain was carried out in a study of blood T cell repertoires in COVID-19. In the authors' workflow: Reference gene primers were amplified, and this amplification served to estimate nucleated cell counts. TCRdb's copy holds only in-frame clones and misses some; the assay was immunoSEQ multiplex PCR. The V and J calls and clone size come from that table; D and trimming were worked out from the DNA. The data show more than 100,000 clones, with almost 90% seen just once and almost 0.9% held by the top ten. V lost 5 bases and J lost 7; bases outside the gene matches: 10. CDR3 length equals 17 residues. Germline V gene sequence: CDR1 SGHAT, CDR2 FQNNGV.

This receptor was taken from a woman between 45 and 60 years old with active or convalescent COVID-19. This chain connects TRBV11-2 to TRBJ2-1; TRBD2 matches at 14 bases. The sample was peripheral blood. In DNA form, the CDR3 reads TGTGCCAGCAGCCCGCGACTAGCGGGGGGGTCTCAGAATGAGCAGTTCTTC. Its protein product is CASSPRLAGGSQNEQFF.